Following are 29 T cell receptor beta chains from one sample sequenced in a study of T cell responses to AZD1222 COVID-19 vaccine. Using immunoSEQ multiplex PCR, the repertoire was profiled, and TCRdb retains in-frame clones only, with some absent. The sample shows roughly 200,000 clones, almost 90% of them seen only once. The source material was peripheral blood, sampled on day 0 of AZD1222 vaccination. These receptors were obtained from an adult in good health.

J is TRBJ1-1 and V is TRBV19; D call uncertain. Looked up from germline, CDR1 is LNHDA and CDR2 is SQIVND (reference sequence). The V gene lost 7 bases and the J gene lost 3 bases, with 9 bases spanning the gap. The CDR3 has 12 residues. The CDR3: CASKDGYTEAFF. The CDR3 nucleotides are TGTGCCAGTAAGGACGGATACACTGAAGCTTTCTTT.

The chain joins TRBV6-2 or TRBV6-3 to TRBJ1-1; D unresolved. Per germline, CDR1 MNHEY and CDR2 SVGEGT. The CDR3 extends over 15 amino acids. Trimming pared 5 bases from V and 4 bases from J, leaving 17 bases between. CDR3 bases: TGTGCCAGCAGTCCCCTCGGGAGGGTGGGCACTGAAGCTTTCTTT. Translating gives CASSPLGRVGTEAFF.

This rearrangement joins TRBV7-9 to TRBJ1-2, with D unclear. With 8 bases removed from V and 8 bases from J, the gap between germline ends came to 21 bases. From germline, CDR1 is SEHNR and CDR2 FQNEAQ (reference sequence). This CDR3 is built from 14 residues. The CDR3 reads CASQKSEGADGYTF. The CDR3 DNA reads as TGTGCCAGCCAAAAATCGGAGGGAGCGGACGGCTACACCTTC.

The rearrangement uses TRBV19 and TRBJ1-6; maybe TRBD1 (6 bases). This CDR3 spans 17 amino acids. V dropped 6 bases and J dropped 2 bases, with 17 bases sitting between them. In germline, CDR1 is LNHDA, CDR2 SQIVND (reference sequence). CDR3 protein: CASSAKQGAAYNSPLHF. Here the CDR3 DNA reads TGTGCCAGTAGCGCCAAACAGGGCGCGGCCTATAATTCACCCCTCCACTTT.

The chain has TRBV3-1 (or the pseudogene TRBV3-2) and TRBJ1-5; D uncertain. There are 12 residues in the CDR3. CDR1 and CDR2 (germline): LGHDT, YNNKEL (reference sequence). Trimming took off 4 bases at V and 4 bases at J, with 5 bases between the two ends. The CDR3 reads CASSPGNQPQHF. For the CDR3, the DNA is TGTGCCAGCAGCCCCGGGAATCAGCCCCAGCATTTT.

The V gene is TRBV3-1 (or the pseudogene TRBV3-2), the J gene TRBJ2-1; D unresolved. Germline loops: CDR1 LGHDT, CDR2 YNNKEL (reference sequence). The CDR3 extends over 15 amino acids. V shed 1 base and J shed 9 bases, with 16 bases lying between them. CDR3 bases: TGTGCCAGCAGCCAAGGTGGTAGGCCAACTGGTGAGCAGTTCTTC. Its protein is CASSQGGRPTGEQFF.

The genes are TRBV9 and TRBJ2-1; TRBD2 matches at 8 bases. This CDR3 region has 14 residues. Germline CDR1 reads SGDLS; CDR2 reads YYNGEE. The J segment lost 4 bases and the V segment lost 4 bases, leaving 4 bases of the junction unmatched. The CDR3 region is CASSWSGGYNEQFF. The CDR3 DNA reads TGTGCCAGCAGCTGGAGCGGGGGTTACAATGAGCAGTTCTTC.

The J gene is TRBJ1-2, the V gene TRBV28; D remains unclear. V shed 6 bases and J shed 3 bases, with 11 bases lying between them. CDR3 length: 13 amino acids. Germline V gives CDR1 MDHEN, CDR2 SYDVKM. This chain's CDR3 is CASSPRWDYGYTF. The CDR3, as DNA: TGTGCCAGCAGCCCCAGATGGGACTATGGCTACACCTTC.

The chain is built from TRBV5-1 and TRBJ2-2; 10 bases are shared with TRBD2. CDR1 is SGHRS, CDR2 YFSETQ, per germline. The length of the CDR3 is 19 residues. With 0 bases clipped from V and 0 bases from J, the junction kept 8 bases outside the gene matches. This chain's CDR3 is CASSLAAASGGPNTGELFF. In DNA form, the CDR3 reads TGCGCCAGCAGCTTGGCCGCGGCTAGCGGGGGCCCGAACACCGGGGAGCTGTTTTTT.

The chain links TRBV5-4 to TRBJ2-5; 8 bases map to TRBD1. The CDR3 spans 15 residues. CDR1 is SGHNT, CDR2 YYREEE, per germline (reference sequence). The ends lost 0 bases at V and 5 bases at J; junction bases unmatched: 6. The CDR3 region has the DNA TGTGCCAGCAGCTTGGCAGGGGGCGCGAGGGAGACCCAGTACTTC. Protein: CASSLAGGARETQYF.

The sample holds a few counts of this clone. The V call is TRBV30, the J call TRBJ2-3, with 8 bases matching TRBD2. CDR1 is GTSNPN, CDR2 SVGIG, per germline (reference sequence). The junction had 6 bases not matched to a gene; V was cut back by 8 bases and J by 2 bases. This CDR3 contains 13 residues. The CDR3, as DNA: TGTGCCCGGGGGGGTTCGGACACAGATACGCAGTATTTT. This gives the protein CARGGSDTDTQYF. The complete variable domain, with remaining parts taken from reference TRBV30 and TRBJ2-3, reads SQTIHQWPATLVQPVGSPLSLECTVEGTSNPNLYWYRQAAGRGLQLLFYSVGIGQISSEVPQNLSASRPQDRQFILSSKKLLLSDSGFYLCARGGSDTDTQYFGPGTRLTVL.

CDR3 region: CASSSRENTEAFF. Written as DNA, the CDR3 is TGTGCCAGCAGTTCCAGGGAAAACACTGAAGCTTTCTTT. This rearrangement joins TRBV27 to TRBJ1-1; weak D call: TRBD1 (5 bases). The CDR3 has 13 amino acids. Trimming removed 4 bases at V and 2 bases at J, with 8 bases between. Germline V gene sequence: CDR1 MNHEY, CDR2 SMNVEV (reference sequence).

The chain has TRBV4-1 and TRBJ2-3, with TRBD2 as a possible D gene (6 bases). CDR3 length equals 14 residues. Looked up from germline, CDR1 is MGHRA and CDR2 is YSYEKL. V lost 8 bases and J 5 bases, leaving 17 bases between the germline ends. The CDR3 DNA is TGCGCCAGCTGGAGGGGCTCGGACGGAGATACGCAGTATTTT. Its protein is CASWRGSDGDTQYF.

The chain links TRBV30 to TRBJ2-7; D not resolved. CDR3 length: 14 residues. Germline-derived CDR1 and CDR2 are GTSNPN and SVGIG (reference sequence). Trimming left V 4 bases short and J 2 bases short, with 15 bases between. The CDR3 protein is CAWKGSGLAYEQYF. The CDR3 DNA is TGTGCCTGGAAAGGGTCTGGGCTTGCCTACGAGCAGTACTTC.

The chain employs TRBV6-2 or TRBV6-3 and TRBJ1-2, with 10 bases fitting TRBD1. This CDR3 has 14 amino acids. Germline CDR1 and CDR2: MNHEY and SVGEGT. The ends lost 1 base at V and 8 bases at J; junction bases unmatched: 4. The chain's CDR3 is CASSYWDRGRGYTF. DNA for the CDR3: TGTGCCAGCAGTTACTGGGACAGGGGTAGAGGCTACACCTTC.

The chain carries TRBV6-5 and TRBJ1-2; TRBD1 matches at 7 bases. Per germline, CDR1 MNHEY and CDR2 SVGAGI. Trimming removed 6 bases from V and 4 bases from J; junction bases left unmatched: 5. The CDR3 sequence is 13 residues long. As DNA, the CDR3 is TGTGCCAGCAGAAGGGACAGCCTCTATGGCTACACCTTC. As protein: CASRRDSLYGYTF.

The chain uses TRBV6-2 or TRBV6-3 and TRBJ2-1; D uncertain. Trimming took 2 bases from V and 0 from J, leaving 14 bases between them. Germline V gene sequence: CDR1 MNHEY, CDR2 SVGEGT. This CDR3 has 17 amino acids. The CDR3: CASSYTRDTSSYNEQFF. CDR3 in DNA: TGTGCCAGCAGTTACACCCGAGACACAAGCTCCTACAATGAGCAGTTCTTC.

This chain uses TRBV6-6 with TRBJ1-4; possible D gene TRBD1, 6 bases. The germline V gene has CDR1 MNHNY and CDR2 SVGAGI (reference sequence). The CDR3 totals 14 residues. V lost 6 bases and J 11 bases, leaving 19 bases between the germline ends. CDR3 in amino acids: CASSQQGQRGKLFF. Written as DNA, the CDR3 is TGTGCCAGCAGCCAACAGGGACAACGGGGGAAACTGTTTTTT.

J is TRBJ1-2 and V is TRBV3-1 (or the pseudogene TRBV3-2); TRBD1 agrees at 10 bases. The CDR3 consists of 16 residues. With V trimmed by 5 bases and J by 4 bases, 10 bases remained unmatched. CDR1 is LGHDT, CDR2 YNNKEL, per germline (reference sequence). CDR3 sequence reads: CASSVRQGAGGYGYTF. The CDR3 region has the DNA TGTGCCAGCAGCGTACGACAGGGGGCTGGGGGCTATGGCTACACCTTC.

The chain joins TRBV16 to TRBJ1-2; D unresolved. Trimming removed 0 bases at V and 8 bases at J, with 13 bases between. Germline loops: CDR1 KGHSY, CDR2 FQNENV. The CDR3 totals 14 residues. CDR3 loop: CASSQSSGAGGYTF. The CDR3, as DNA: TGTGCCAGCAGCCAATCATCAGGTGCTGGCGGCTACACCTTC.

This clone was counted a single time. The chain links TRBV6-2 or TRBV6-3 to TRBJ1-1; D perhaps matches TRBD1 (6 bases). With 4 bases removed from V and 0 bases from J, the gap between germline ends came to 15 bases. The CDR3 runs 16 residues. Per the germline V gene, CDR1 is MNHEY and CDR2 is SVGEGT. CDR3 sequence (DNA): TGTGCCAGCAGTTTATCGACAGGAGCCGTGAACACTGAAGCTTTCTTT. It encodes CASSLSTGAVNTEAFF.

The V and J genes are TRBV6-2 or TRBV6-3 and TRBJ2-7; a possible D gene is TRBD1 (5 bases). CDR1 and CDR2 (germline): MNHEY, SVGEGT. This CDR3 region has 13 residues. The V end was cut by 4 bases, the J end by 2 bases, with 9 bases between. Here the CDR3 reads CASSWPRAYEQYF. For the CDR3, the DNA is TGTGCCAGCAGTTGGCCCAGGGCCTACGAGCAGTACTTC.

The chain employs TRBV3-1 (or the pseudogene TRBV3-2) and TRBJ1-5; D remains ambiguous. Germline loops: CDR1 LGHDT, CDR2 YNNKEL (reference sequence). The CDR3 length is 15 residues. V dropped 1 base and J dropped 0 bases, with 7 bases sitting between them. CDR3 region: CASSQGGLSNQPQHF. In nucleotides, the CDR3 is TGTGCCAGCAGCCAAGGCGGACTTAGCAATCAGCCCCAGCATTTT.

The count of this clone is one. V and J are TRBV5-1 and TRBJ2-7; possibly TRBD1 or TRBD2 for D (6 bases each). Germline CDR1 is SGHRS and CDR2 is YFSETQ. The CDR3 is 14 amino acids. Trimming took 0 bases from V and 9 from J, leaving 16 bases between them. The DNA for the CDR3 is TGCGCCAGCAGCTTGGGTGGGGGGCGCGAATGGCAGTACTTC. Translating gives CASSLGGGREWQYF.

This chain joins TRBV28 and TRBJ1-1; no definite D call. The CDR3 totals 14 residues. V shed 5 bases and J shed 3 bases, with 13 bases lying between them. The germline CDR1 and CDR2 sequences are MDHEN and SYDVKM. The CDR3, as DNA: TGTGCCAGCAGTCCCTGGGAGGAGGACACTGAAGCTTTCTTT. Protein sequence: CASSPWEEDTEAFF.

V is TRBV19 and J is TRBJ1-2, with a tentative D call TRBD1 (5 bases). V was trimmed by 8 bases and J by 2 bases, leaving 12 bases between them. Germline CDR1 LNHDA, CDR2 SQIVND (reference sequence). This CDR3 region has 13 residues. The CDR3 sequence: CASGPGRNYGYTF. CDR3 coding DNA: TGTGCCAGTGGTCCGGGACGAAACTATGGCTACACCTTC.

The V and J genes are TRBV7-2 and TRBJ1-5; unclear D gene. Germline CDR1 is SGHTA and CDR2 is FQGNSA. The CDR3 runs to 16 residues. V was pared by 1 base and J by 3 bases, with 13 bases between. The CDR3 DNA sequence: TGTGCCAGCAGCTTAGTTGTGGGGTTTATCAATCAGCCCCAGCATTTT. The encoded protein is CASSLVVGFINQPQHF.

The chain has TRBV6-4 and TRBJ1-1, with D uncertain. The CDR3 has 13 amino acids. Germline values: CDR1 MRHNA, CDR2 SNTAGT. V lost 6 bases, J lost 1 base, and 9 bases lay in between. This CDR3 is CASRYGENTEAFF. In DNA, the CDR3 is TGTGCCAGCAGGTACGGGGAGAACACTGAAGCTTTCTTT.

This clone was picked up a small number of times. V usage is TRBV7-9 and J usage is TRBJ1-2; D remains unclear. This CDR3 region has 14 residues. CDR1 and CDR2 from the germline V gene are SEHNR and FQNEAQ (reference sequence). V gave up 3 bases and J gave up 8 bases, with 16 bases separating them. In DNA, the CDR3 is TGTGCCAGCAGCTTTGATATGGGCGCGGCCGGCTACACCTTC. Its translation: CASSFDMGAAGYTF.